A selection of T cell receptor beta chains follows, all from one sample in a study of blood T cell repertoires in COVID-19. Data came from immunoSEQ multiplex PCR; TCRdb stores just in-frame clones and leaves some out. Seen here are 150,000 to 200,000 clones, over 75% observed once, and the top ten hold roughly 10%. Material for sequencing was peripheral blood. The source of these receptors is a human donor in a cohort sampled during active COVID-19. Both conserved end residues are trimmed from each CDR3. Each record gives: CDR3 protein, V gene, D gene. A D gene is named only where the DNA matches it firmly.

ASSEPGQTYGYT | TRBV6-1 | NA
ASSLNGTENDEQF | TRBV7-2 | TRBD1
ASSDGQGVTEAF | TRBV2 | NA
SVAGQPNQPQH | TRBV29-1 | NA
AVLIPPGGVKDQETQY | TRBV7-9 | TRBD2
ASSPAGTGLGTEAF | TRBV11-2 | NA
ASSSLAGVSTDTQY | TRBV27 | TRBD2
ASSRGGERFNEQF | TRBV19 | TRBD2
ASSIDRDTEAF | TRBV19 | NA
ASSGPHPGQPQH | TRBV25-1 | NA
ASRGDRLNSPLH | TRBV6-5 | TRBD1
ARPQLGGYNTEAF | TRBV23-1 | NA